Below are 32 T cell receptor beta chains sequenced from a single sample in a study of control samples from healthy donors and cancer patients (dated by TCRdb to 2020 to 2021). Libraries were prepared through the immunoSEQ multiplex PCR assay. The table comes from immuneACCESS by way of TCRdb, which keeps in-frame sequences with V and J called. Part of the clones is missing from these tables; in studies checked, under half for an unresolved V gene and the rest for unknown reasons. The sample contains about 93,000 clones, 88% of them found a single time. The ten top clones hold about 15% of the sample. Sequencing was carried out using blood. These receptors were obtained from a woman between 70 and 85 years old in good health.

The chain couples TRBV19 to TRBJ1-3, with D perhaps matching TRBD1 (6 bases). The CDR3 runs to 16 residues. The germline V gene encodes CDR1 LNHDA and CDR2 SQIVND (reference sequence). With 5 bases removed from V and 3 bases from J, the gap between germline ends came to 17 bases. The CDR3 is CASSGLGGAYGNTIYF. In nucleotides, the CDR3 is TGTGCCAGTAGTGGCCTAGGGGGGGCCTATGGAAACACCATATATTTT.

V usage is TRBV5-1 and J usage is TRBJ1-1; a weak D match, TRBD1 (6 bases). The length of the CDR3 is 13 residues. V dropped 4 bases and J dropped 6 bases, with 13 bases sitting between them. Germline V gives CDR1 SGHRS, CDR2 YFSETQ. CDR3 bases: TGCGCCAGCAGCCACACAGGGTACCCTGAAGCTTTCTTT. Translating it yields CASSHTGYPEAFF.

This clone was counted only a few times. The V gene is TRBV19, the J gene TRBJ1-5; D is perhaps TRBD1 (5 bases). V lost 3 bases, J lost 2 bases, and 11 bases lay in between. This CDR3 is built from 15 residues. Germline V CDR1 and CDR2: LNHDA, SQIVND (reference sequence). The CDR3 is CASSIWGFGNQPQHF. The CDR3 nucleotides are TGTGCCAGTAGTATTTGGGGGTTCGGCAATCAGCCCCAGCATTTT.

This clone was counted only a few times. The V call is TRBV7-8, the J call TRBJ1-4; TRBD1 might be the D (6 bases). Trimming removed 3 bases from V and 8 bases from J, with 16 bases in between. Germline CDR1 is SGHVS and CDR2 is FQNEAQ. This CDR3 is 15 amino acids long. CDR3 protein: CASSFDRPDGEKLFF. CDR3 coding DNA: TGTGCCAGCAGCTTCGACAGGCCAGATGGGGAAAAACTGTTTTTT.

The J gene is TRBJ2-3, the V gene TRBV27, with a possible D match to TRBD2 (5 bases). CDR1 and CDR2 from the germline V gene are MNHEY and SMNVEV (reference sequence). The CDR3 covers 15 residues. V lost 8 bases and J 2 bases, leaving 17 bases between the germline ends. CDR3 nucleotides: TGTGCCAGCCGTGGAGGTGGCATTCTCACAGATACGCAGTATTTT. Its translation: CASRGGGILTDTQYF.

The rearrangement joins TRBV6-5 to TRBJ2-5; a possible D gene is TRBD2 (5 bases). Trimming took 3 bases from V and 7 from J, leaving 12 bases between them. Germline V gives CDR1 MNHEY, CDR2 SVGAGI. This CDR3 has 13 residues. Here the CDR3 DNA reads TGTGCCAGCAGTTATGGCGGGTTTGGGACCCAGTACTTC. Protein: CASSYGGFGTQYF.

The V gene is TRBV20-1, the J gene TRBJ1-2, with 7 bases lining up with TRBD1. In germline, CDR1 is DFQATT, CDR2 SNEGSKA (reference sequence). The V and J ends lost 7 bases and 6 bases, in that order; junction bases with no gene match: 5. CDR3 length equals 11 residues. The CDR3 DNA reads as TGCAGTGAAAACAGGGGCAATGGCTACACCTTC. It translates to CSENRGNGYTF.

This chain links TRBV3-1 (or the pseudogene TRBV3-2) with TRBJ1-2; 9 nucleotides agree with TRBD1. The length of the CDR3 is 15 residues. V lost 0 bases, J lost 4 bases, and 3 bases stayed unmatched. Germline CDR1 is LGHDT and CDR2 is YNNKEL (reference sequence). The CDR3 loop is CASSQEDRGPYGYTF. The CDR3 region has the DNA TGTGCCAGCAGCCAAGAGGACAGGGGCCCCTATGGCTACACCTTC.

The chain has TRBV5-1 and TRBJ2-1; TRBD2 matches 10 bases. Germline CDR1 and CDR2: SGHRS and YFSETQ. This CDR3 region has 15 residues. Trimming at V came to 4 bases and at J to 0 bases, leaving 1 base not matched to a gene. CDR3 amino acids: CASSLAGASYNEQFF. CDR3 DNA sequence: TGCGCCAGCAGCCTAGCGGGAGCCTCCTACAATGAGCAGTTCTTC.

The chain links TRBV5-1 to TRBJ2-3, with TRBD2 as a possible D gene (6 bases). Germline V gene lookup returns CDR1 SGHRS and CDR2 YFSETQ. This CDR3 is built from 16 residues. Trimming shortened V by 4 bases and J by 2 bases, and 17 bases separated the two germline ends. The CDR3 is CASSLGLVGHTDTQYF. The CDR3 DNA reads TGCGCCAGCAGCCTGGGACTGGTGGGGCACACAGATACGCAGTATTTT.

The V call is TRBV7-6, the J call TRBJ2-1; 7 bases agree with TRBD2. The CDR3 spans 15 residues. V shed 1 base, J shed 3 bases, and the junction held 3 bases outside the gene matches. Looked up from germline, CDR1 is SGHVS and CDR2 is FNYEAQ. CDR3 nucleotide sequence: TGTGCCAGCAGCTTAGAAGCGGGGTACTACAATGAGCAGTTCTTC. Amino acids: CASSLEAGYYNEQFF. The complete variable domain, with remaining parts taken from reference TRBV7-6 and TRBJ2-1, reads GAGVSQSPRYKVTKRGQDVALRCDPISGHVSLYWYRQALGQGPEFLTYFNYEAQQDKSGLPNDRFSAERPEGSISTLTIQRTEQRDSAMYRCASSLEAGYYNEQFFGPGTRLTVL.

The chain carries TRBV5-4 and TRBJ2-3; 7 bases are shared with TRBD2. The V and J ends lost 2 bases and 4 bases, in that order; junction bases with no gene match: 7. This CDR3 contains 15 residues. CDR1 is SGHNT, CDR2 YYREEE, per germline (reference sequence). CDR3 coding DNA: TGTGCCAGCAGCTTCGGGGCTAGCGGTTCAGATACGCAGTATTTT. This encodes CASSFGASGSDTQYF. The variable domain in full, completed from reference TRBV5-4 and TRBJ2-3, reads ETGVTQSPTHLIKTRGQQVTLRCSSQSGHNTVSWYQQALGQGPQFIFQYYREEENGRGNFPPRFSGLQFPNYSSELNVNALELDDSALYLCASSFGASGSDTQYFGPGTRLTVL.

The chain employs TRBV2 and TRBJ2-3; 10 nucleotides agree with TRBD2. Per the germline V gene, CDR1 is SNHLY and CDR2 is FYNNEI. V shed 4 bases and J 0 bases; nucleotides not matched to a gene: 4. CDR3 length equals 16 residues. In DNA form, the CDR3 reads TGTGCCAGCAGTGTTGAGCGGGGGGGTAGCACAGATACGCAGTATTTT. It codes for CASSVERGGSTDTQYF. The complete variable domain, with remaining parts taken from reference TRBV2 and TRBJ2-3, reads EPEVTQTPSHQVTQMGQEVILRCVPISNHLYFYWYRQILGQKVEFLVSFYNNEISEKSEIFDDQFSVERPDGSNFTLKIRSTKLEDSAMYFCASSVERGGSTDTQYFGPGTRLTVL.

V gene TRBV7-2 combines with J gene TRBJ2-7; 8 positions agree with TRBD1. The CDR3 consists of 15 residues. Trimming cost V 5 bases and J 0 bases; bases outside gene matches: 6. Germline assignment: CDR1 SGHTA and CDR2 FQGNSA. In DNA, the CDR3 is TGTGCCAGCAGCCCGGACAGGGTCCTCTCCTACGAGCAGTACTTC. This translates into CASSPDRVLSYEQYF.

Worth noting for this clone: The sample has other DNA sequences that encode this CDR3 too. The chain combines TRBV6-1 with TRBJ1-5; D uncertain. CDR3 length: 16 amino acids. Germline-derived CDR1 and CDR2 are MNHNS and SASEGT. Trimming stripped 3 bases from V and 9 bases from J, with 21 bases between. The CDR3: CASSEASGGGTTPQHF. The CDR3 nucleotides are TGTGCCAGCAGTGAGGCTTCGGGAGGCGGCACAACGCCCCAGCATTTT.

The genes are TRBV24-1 and TRBJ1-1, with D perhaps TRBD1 (5 bases). Per the germline V gene, CDR1 is KGHDR and CDR2 is SFDVKD. The CDR3 is made up of 15 amino acids. V was clipped by 6 bases and J by 4 bases, with 17 bases between them. The CDR3 spells CATSPSRGTGTEAFF. The CDR3 region has the DNA TGTGCCACCAGTCCCTCTAGGGGTACGGGCACTGAAGCTTTCTTT.

The chain joins TRBV21-1 to TRBJ1-2; the listed D gene, TRBD1, was not tested against the DNA. TRBV21-1 is a pseudogene locus. CDR3 length equals 13 residues. CDR3 residues: CATNRGHSYGYTF. CDR3 DNA sequence: TGTGCCACCAACAGGGGGCATAGCTATGGCTACACCTTC.

CDR3 nucleotide sequence: TGTGCCAGCAGTATAACTAGAACTGTCGGGGAGCTGTTTTTT. Residues: CASSITRTVGELFF. V is TRBV6-2 or TRBV6-3 and J is TRBJ2-2, with a weak D call TRBD2 (5 bases). CDR3 size: 14 residues. The germline V gene encodes CDR1 MNHEY and CDR2 SVGEGT. V gave up 5 bases and J gave up 7 bases, with 14 bases separating them.

The chain recombines TRBV9 with TRBJ2-1, with TRBD2 identical over 8 bases. This CDR3 is built from 16 residues. The V gene's germline CDR1 is SGDLS and CDR2 YYNGEE. Trimming cost V 0 bases and J 5 bases; bases outside gene matches: 7. The CDR3 is CASSVASSGSHNEQFF. As DNA, the CDR3 is TGTGCCAGCAGCGTAGCGTCTAGCGGGTCTCACAATGAGCAGTTCTTC.

The V gene is TRBV30, the J gene TRBJ2-1; no firm D call. CDR3 length equals 13 residues. The V gene's germline CDR1 is GTSNPN and CDR2 SVGIG (reference sequence). Trimming cost V 3 bases and J 9 bases, with 15 bases left between them. In nucleotides, the CDR3 is TGTGCCTGGAGCGTAGGAAGGATTGGTGAGCAGTTCTTC. Translated: CAWSVGRIGEQFF.

V and J are TRBV7-2 and TRBJ2-1; 11 bases fit TRBD2. V shed 6 bases, J shed 4 bases, and the junction held 8 bases outside the gene matches. Per the germline V gene, CDR1 is SGHTA and CDR2 is FQGNSA. CDR3 length: 16 amino acids. The CDR3 nucleotides are TGTGCCAGCAGATTACTGACTAGCGGGACTTACAATGAGCAGTTCTTC. Its protein is CASRLLTSGTYNEQFF.

The chain combines TRBV4-2 with TRBJ2-5; D unresolved. Trimming shortened V by 1 base and J by 4 bases, and 7 bases separated the two germline ends. The CDR3 length is 13 residues. Germline V gives CDR1 LGHNA, CDR2 YNFKEQ. The CDR3 coding sequence is TGTGCCAGCAGCCAAGCCCCCGGAGAGACCCAGTACTTC. Its translation: CASSQAPGETQYF.

The chain is built from TRBV5-1 and TRBJ2-1; a possible D gene is TRBD1 (5 bases). This CDR3 has 15 residues. In germline, CDR1 is SGHRS, CDR2 YFSETQ. V shed 3 bases and J shed 3 bases, with 13 bases lying between them. The CDR3 spells CASSWMGRDYNEQFF. The CDR3 DNA is TGCGCCAGCAGCTGGATGGGGCGAGACTACAATGAGCAGTTCTTC. The full variable domain, completed using reference TRBV5-1 and TRBJ2-1, is KAGVTQTPRYLIKTRGQQVTLSCSPISGHRSVSWYQQTPGQGLQFLFEYFSETQRNKGNFPGRFSGRQFSNSRSEMNVSTLELGDSALYLCASSWMGRDYNEQFFGPGTRLTVL.

This clone has just one count. CDR3 amino acids: CASSVRGLAGGKTQYF. CDR3 bases: TGTGCCAGCAGCGTAAGAGGACTAGCGGGCGGGAAGACCCAGTACTTC. The chain employs TRBV9 and TRBJ2-5; 11 bases map to TRBD2. With 1 base clipped from V and 6 bases from J, the junction kept 8 bases outside the gene matches. CDR1 is SGDLS, CDR2 YYNGEE, per germline. This CDR3 has 16 residues. The full variable domain, rest sourced from reference TRBV9 and TRBJ2-5, is DSGVTQTPKHLITATGQRVTLRCSPRSGDLSVYWYQQSLDQGLQFLIQYYNGEERAKGNILERFSAQQFPDLHSELNLSSLELGDSALYFCASSVRGLAGGKTQYFGPGTRLLVL.

About this clone: Other DNA sequences in this specimen translate into the identical CDR3. The chain joins TRBV18 to TRBJ2-7; the match to TRBD2 covers 13 bases. CDR1 and CDR2 (germline): KGHSH, LQKENI. Unmatched junction bases numbered 3, after V lost 6 bases and J lost 4 bases. This CDR3 is built from 14 residues. The chain's CDR3 is CASSRGLAGYEQYF. The DNA of the CDR3 is TGTGCCAGCTCCCGGGGACTAGCGGGGTACGAGCAGTACTTC.

The V and J genes are TRBV3-1 (or the pseudogene TRBV3-2) and TRBJ1-1; D is uncertain. This CDR3 is built from 14 residues. Germline V gives CDR1 LGHDT, CDR2 YNNKEL (reference sequence). Trimming removed 4 bases at V and 1 base at J, with 10 bases between. CDR3 coding DNA: TGTGCCAGCAGCCGAGGCAGCGCGAACACTGAAGCTTTCTTT. Its protein product is CASSRGSANTEAFF.

This clone was detected a few times. The chain recombines TRBV3-1 (or the pseudogene TRBV3-2) with TRBJ1-3; no firm D call. Trimming shortened V by 5 bases and J by 4 bases, and 15 bases separated the two germline ends. The germline V gene encodes CDR1 LGHDT and CDR2 YNNKEL (reference sequence). This CDR3 has 15 residues. This CDR3 reads CASSSIGLGGNTIYF. In DNA, the CDR3 is TGTGCCAGCAGCTCTATTGGACTGGGAGGAAACACCATATATTTT.

The chain has TRBV6-5 and TRBJ1-1; perhaps TRBD1 as D (5 bases). The V and J ends lost 4 bases and 5 bases respectively, with 20 bases between them. The germline V gene encodes CDR1 MNHEY and CDR2 SVGAGI. The CDR3 contains 16 residues. CDR3 protein: CASSFRSAGERTEAFF. The DNA for the CDR3 is TGTGCCAGCAGTTTCCGTAGTGCGGGGGAGCGAACTGAAGCTTTCTTT.

The sample holds one count of this clone. The chain couples TRBV12-3 or TRBV12-4 to TRBJ1-1; TRBD1 might be the D (5 bases). The CDR3 loop spans 13 amino acids. Trimming stripped 6 bases from V and 6 bases from J, with 14 bases between. In DNA, the CDR3 is TGTGCCAGCAGCACCGGGACGATCCCTGAAGCTTTCTTT. Translation gives CASSTGTIPEAFF.

The rearrangement links TRBV11-2 to TRBJ1-2; no definite D call. The V gene lost 5 bases and the J gene lost 2 bases, with 9 bases spanning the gap. The CDR3 covers 13 residues. Germline lookup yields CDR1 SGHAT and CDR2 FQNNGV. CDR3 in DNA: TGTGCCAGCAGCAGAGGAGGGAACTATGGCTACACCTTC. As protein: CASSRGGNYGYTF. Full variable domain (missing parts from reference TRBV11-2 and TRBJ1-2): EAGVAQSPRYKIIEKRQSVAFWCNPISGHATLYWYQQILGQGPKLLIQFQNNGVVDDSQLPKDRFSAERLKGVDSTLKIQPAKLEDSAVYLCASSRGGNYGYTFGSGTRLTVV.

J is TRBJ1-5 and V is TRBV30; D unresolved. The length of the CDR3 is 14 residues. V was clipped by 1 base and J by 7 bases, with 14 bases between them. The germline gives CDR1 GTSNPN, CDR2 SVGIG (reference sequence). The chain's CDR3 is CAWSAQSGGQPQHF. The DNA for the CDR3 is TGTGCCTGGAGTGCACAATCCGGCGGGCAGCCCCAGCATTTT.

The CDR3 loop is CASSRQGSMNTEAFF. Written as DNA, the CDR3 is TGTGCCAGCTCCCGACAGGGAAGTATGAACACTGAAGCTTTCTTT. The chain recombines TRBV18 with TRBJ1-1; 7 nucleotides align to TRBD1. The germline CDR1 and CDR2 sequences are KGHSH and LQKENI. This CDR3 has 15 amino acids. Unmatched junction bases numbered 7, after V lost 6 bases and J lost 0 bases.